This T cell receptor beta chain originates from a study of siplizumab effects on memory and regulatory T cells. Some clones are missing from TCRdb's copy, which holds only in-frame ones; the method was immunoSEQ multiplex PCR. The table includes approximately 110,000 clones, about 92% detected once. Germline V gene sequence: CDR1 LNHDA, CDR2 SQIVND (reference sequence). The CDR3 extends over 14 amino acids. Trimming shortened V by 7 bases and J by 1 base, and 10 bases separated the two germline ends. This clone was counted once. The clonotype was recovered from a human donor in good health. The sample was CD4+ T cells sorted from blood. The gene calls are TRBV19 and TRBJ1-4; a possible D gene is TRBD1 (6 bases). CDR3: CASIPTGTNEKLFF. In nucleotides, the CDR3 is TGTGCCAGTATACCGACAGGAACTAATGAAAAACTGTTTTTT.